Each of the 8 T cell receptor beta chains below was sequenced from the same sample in a study of cytomegalovirus exposure and HLA in healthy donors. Researchers ran the PCR with 60 Vbeta and 13 Jbeta primers. Produced via immunoSEQ multiplex PCR; TCRdb's table is partial and in-frame only. This table has around 140,000 clones, around 9% appearing once. Sequences were obtained from PBMCs. The receptors shown here come from a woman in her forties in good health and CMV-seropositive.

This clone came up a few times. CDR3 sequence reads: CASSVSRDAGELFF. As DNA, the CDR3 is TGCGCCAGCAGCGTCTCACGGGATGCAGGGGAGCTGTTTTTT. This rearrangement joins TRBV5-1 to TRBJ2-2; a weak D match, TRBD2 (5 bases). The length of the CDR3 is 14 residues. Between the trimmed V and J ends, which lost 4 bases and 8 bases, there was a span of 15 bases. Germline-derived CDR1 and CDR2 are SGHRS and YFSETQ.

The rearrangement joins TRBV6-1 to TRBJ2-5; 7 bases are a match to TRBD1. The J call may be mistaken, given a closer DNA end match to TRBJ2-7. This CDR3 has 14 residues. Germline values: CDR1 MNHNS, CDR2 SASEGT. The CDR3, as DNA: TGTGCCAGCAGTGAAGTTCCAGGGGGCTACGAGCAGTACTTC. Its protein product is CASSEVPGGYEQYF.

This clone was found a few times. This chain joins TRBV11-2 and TRBJ1-2; no firm D call. The CDR3 contains 15 residues. CDR1 is SGHAT, CDR2 FQNNGV, per germline. V lost 1 base and J lost 0, with 9 bases in between. The CDR3 region has the DNA TGTGCCAGCAGCTTAGCCCCAGGCGCTAACTATGGCTACACCTTC. Amino acids: CASSLAPGANYGYTF.

In this sample, this clone turned up a few times. CDR3 sequence: CASSLYGGGRNNEQFF. As DNA, the CDR3 is TGTGCCAGCAGCTTATACGGGGGGGGGCGTAACAATGAGCAGTTCTTC. This sequence joins TRBV11-3 and TRBJ2-1; 8 nucleotides agree with TRBD2. Losses at the gene ends were 2 bases for V and 5 bases for J; bases not matched to a gene: 8. Germline-derived CDR1 and CDR2 are SGHNT and YENEEA. The CDR3 has 16 residues.

V and J are TRBV10-3 and TRBJ1-5; TRBD1 matches at 10 bases. The length of the CDR3 is 11 residues. With V trimmed by 4 bases and J by 14 bases, 2 bases remained unmatched. CDR1 is ENHRY, CDR2 SYGVKD, per germline. CDR3 DNA sequence: TGTGCCATCAGTGCGGGACAGGGGAAGCATTTT. It translates to CAISAGQGKHF.

V usage is TRBV6-4 and J usage is TRBJ2-2, with TRBD1 matching over 9 bases. The CDR3 extends over 14 amino acids. Germline V gene data show CDR1 as MRHNA and CDR2 as SNTAGT. With 6 bases clipped from V and 5 bases from J, the junction kept 4 bases outside the gene matches. CDR3: CASSVGTGTGELFF. The CDR3 DNA reads TGTGCCAGCAGCGTAGGGACAGGGACCGGGGAGCTGTTTTTT.

This clone occurred many times. The chain carries TRBV23-1 and TRBJ1-2, with 8 bases matching TRBD1. TRBV23-1 falls under the ORF class, with uncertain function. J gave up 7 bases and V 3 bases, and 13 bases lay outside the gene matches. This CDR3 contains 16 residues. CDR3 protein: CASSQVLDREPSGYTF. DNA for the CDR3: TGCGCCAGCAGTCAGGTCCTGGACAGGGAACCGAGTGGCTACACCTTC.

This clone has just a few counts. The gene calls are TRBV7-9 and TRBJ2-2; D possibly corresponds to TRBD2 (5 bases). The length of the CDR3 is 17 residues. The V end lost 11 bases, the J end lost 4 bases, and 26 bases lay between the germline ends. CDR1 and CDR2 from the germline V gene are SEHNR and FQNEAQ (reference sequence). The CDR3 sequence is CAVDVTGSLWGTGELFF. The CDR3 nucleotides are TGTGCCGTCGACGTCACGGGGTCCCTTTGGGGCACCGGGGAGCTGTTTTTT.